The 16 T cell receptor beta chains listed next were all sequenced from one sample in a study of vaccination and CD4 T cells after COVID-19. The Oncomine TCR Beta short-read assay sequenced DNA from cultured CD4+ T cells. From the PCR reads, TCRdb called clonotypes with MiXCR, one entry per CDR3 protein. The sample includes 6,600 or so distinct CDR3 sequences, about a third of them seen just once. Treatment meaning: roughly 10-day PBMC culture with coronavirus spike peptide pools or control peptides (ViraFEST assay). Prior to the COVID-19 pandemic (2011-2018), the unexposed donor's CD4+ T cells were collected. For these TCRs, the target antigens are not known. The sequenced sample was CD4+ T cells from blood, cultured in vitro. The receptors were sampled from a human donor in good health.

This chain links TRBV5-1 with TRBJ1-2, with TRBD1 matching over 9 bases. V trimming: 3 bases; J trimming: 8 bases; junction bases outside the gene matches: 8. Germline V CDR1 and CDR2: SGHRS, YFSETQ. This CDR3 contains 14 residues. CDR3 loop: CASSSQQGADGYTF. CDR3 bases: TGCGCCAGCAGCTCACAACAGGGGGCGGACGGCTACACCTTC. The full variable domain, with the rest looked up from reference TRBV5-1 and TRBJ1-2, is KAGVTQTPRYLIKTRGQQVTLSCSPISGHRSVSWYQQTPGQGLQFLFEYFSETQRNKGNFPGRFSGRQFSNSRSEMNVSTLELGDSALYLCASSSQQGADGYTFGSGTRLTVV.

The chain is built from TRBV7-9 and TRBJ1-2, with D hard to call. This CDR3 has 17 residues. Germline lookup yields CDR1 SEHNR and CDR2 FQNEAQ (reference sequence). Trimming removed 2 bases at V and 6 bases at J, with 22 bases between. The CDR3 reads CASSLFYSGSSLHGYTF. Written as DNA, the CDR3 is TGTGCCAGCAGCTTATTCTATTCGGGGTCCTCTCTTCATGGCTACACCTTC.

The DNA for the CDR3 is TGTGCCAGCAGCTCCACGACGGGTCTACGTACCGGGGAGCTGTTTTTT. Protein sequence: CASSSTTGLRTGELFF. The rearrangement joins TRBV7-2 to TRBJ2-2; D not certain. Deletions cut 4 bases from V and 5 bases from J, with 17 bases between. Germline lookup yields CDR1 SGHTA and CDR2 FQGNSA. This CDR3 comprises 16 residues.

This clonotype appeared a few times. The rearrangement links TRBV20-1 to TRBJ1-1, with a tentative D call TRBD1 (5 bases). V lost 3 bases to trimming and J lost 0 bases, with 14 bases between them. In germline, CDR1 is DFQATT, CDR2 SNEGSKA (reference sequence). The CDR3 covers 15 residues. This chain's CDR3 is CSARDGGVMNTEAFF. The CDR3 region has the DNA TGCAGTGCTAGGGATGGAGGGGTCATGAACACTGAAGCTTTCTTT.

The V call is TRBV6-7, the J call TRBJ2-6; possible D gene TRBD1, 6 bases. TRBV6-7 carries the ORF label, with uncertain function. The CDR3 is 17 amino acids. Between the trimmed V and J ends, which lost 2 bases and 1 base, there was a span of 12 bases. The CDR3 DNA sequence: TGTGCCAGCAGTTACCCCCCCGACAGGTCTGGGGCCAACGTCCTGACTTTC. Its translation: CASSYPPDRSGANVLTF.

The chain uses TRBV4-2 and TRBJ1-2, with D perhaps matching TRBD1 (6 bases). The CDR3 has 16 amino acids. V was pared by 5 bases and J by 0 bases, with 16 bases between. In germline, CDR1 is LGHNA, CDR2 YNFKEQ. This CDR3 reads CASSVGGVEANYGYTF. The CDR3 DNA follows: TGTGCCAGCAGCGTAGGGGGGGTGGAAGCTAACTATGGCTACACCTTC.

This clonotype appeared a few times. J is TRBJ1-2 and V is TRBV5-1, with no clear D. The CDR3 is made up of 15 amino acids. Germline-derived CDR1 and CDR2 are SGHRS and YFSETQ. Trimming shortened V by 0 bases and J by 0 bases, and 9 bases separated the two germline ends. The CDR3 loop reads CASSLGQSPNYGYTF. The CDR3 coding sequence is TGCGCCAGCAGCTTGGGGCAGAGTCCTAACTATGGCTACACCTTC.

In DNA form, the CDR3 reads TGTGCCAGCAGCTTAGTGAAGAACACTGAAGCTTTCTTT. Encoded protein: CASSLVKNTEAFF. The chain carries TRBV11-2 and TRBJ1-1; no clear D gene. Germline CDR1 and CDR2: SGHAT and FQNNGV. Trimming took 1 base from V and 1 from J, leaving 4 bases between them. This CDR3 has 13 residues.

This clonotype was recorded a few times. J is TRBJ2-3 and V is TRBV6-1; 8 positions agree with TRBD2. This CDR3 is 15 amino acids long. V lost 7 bases to trimming and J lost 6 bases; unmatched junction nucleotides: 12. Germline loops: CDR1 MNHNS, CDR2 SASEGT. CDR3 in amino acids: CASTHLGGAGDTQYF. The CDR3 nucleotides read TGTGCCAGCACACATCTCGGGGGGGCCGGGGATACGCAGTATTTT.

This clonotype appeared a few times. V and J are TRBV24-1 and TRBJ1-2, with 8 positions matching TRBD1. With 5 bases clipped from V and 7 bases from J, the junction kept 5 bases outside the gene matches. The CDR3 loop spans 13 amino acids. Germline V gene sequence: CDR1 KGHDR, CDR2 SFDVKD. The CDR3 DNA reads as TGTGCCACCAGTGGCCCAGGGGGCGTTGGCTACACCTTC. Residues: CATSGPGGVGYTF.

The chain couples TRBV9 to TRBJ2-5; 7 bases agree with TRBD1. This CDR3 is built from 14 residues. Losses at the gene ends were 3 bases for V and 4 bases for J; bases not matched to a gene: 6. Germline CDR1 is SGDLS and CDR2 is YYNGEE. In DNA, the CDR3 is TGTGCCAGCAGCGCCCCGACAGGGCTAGAGACCCAGTACTTC. This gives the protein CASSAPTGLETQYF.

The J gene is TRBJ2-7, the V gene TRBV11-1, with D perhaps TRBD1 (5 bases). Trimming cost V 5 bases and J 2 bases, with 10 bases left between them. CDR1 SGHAT and CDR2 FQDESV come from the germline V gene (reference sequence). CDR3 size: 13 residues. For the CDR3, the DNA is TGTGCCAGCAGCCTCAGGGATACCTACGAGCAGTACTTC. Translation: CASSLRDTYEQYF. Complete variable domain (other parts from reference TRBV11-1 and TRBJ2-7): EAEVAQSPRYKITEKSQAVAFWCDPISGHATLYWYRQILGQGPELLVQFQDESVVDDSQLPKDRFSAERLKGVDSTLKIQPAELGDSAMYLCASSLRDTYEQYFGPGTRLTVT.

The CDR3 loop is CASSLSGEEKLFF. Here the CDR3 DNA reads TGTGCCAGCAGCTTGTCTGGGGAGGAAAAACTGTTTTTT. The chain employs TRBV7-9 and TRBJ1-4, with no clear D. The germline V and J ends were trimmed by 3 bases and 8 bases, with 10 bases remaining between them. CDR1 and CDR2 from the germline V gene are SEHNR and FQNEAQ (reference sequence). The CDR3 spans 13 residues.

This chain links TRBV18 with TRBJ1-1, with D possibly being TRBD1 (5 bases). CDR1 KGHSH and CDR2 LQKENI come from the germline V gene. The CDR3 spans 13 residues. The V end was cut by 2 bases, the J end by 6 bases, with 10 bases between. In DNA form, the CDR3 reads TGTGCCAGCTCACCAAACCAGGGACCTGAAGCTTTCTTT. Amino acid sequence: CASSPNQGPEAFF.

In its sample, this clonotype was seen a few times. One end of the junction does not line up with germline, which may come from a read error. The V gene is TRBV7-7, the J gene TRBJ2-5; tentatively, D is TRBD1 or TRBD2 (5 bases each). This CDR3 has 14 amino acids. Germline loops: CDR1 SSHAT, CDR2 FNYEAQ (reference sequence). As DNA, the CDR3 is TGTGCTAGCAGCATTAGGGACGGACAAGAGACCCAGTACTTC. It encodes CASSIRDGQETQYF.

For the CDR3, the DNA is TGTGCCAGCAGTAGCTCCGGGGTGTACTCTCGGGGCTACACCTTC. This sequence encodes CASSSSGVYSRGYTF. This chain uses TRBV6-1 with TRBJ1-2; no clear D. The V end lost 5 bases, the J end lost 8 bases, and 21 bases lay between the germline ends. The CDR3 loop spans 15 amino acids. In germline, CDR1 is MNHNS, CDR2 SASEGT.